The clone carrying this TCR beta chain was detected only a few times. The data belong to a study of cytomegalovirus exposure and HLA in healthy donors. The CDR3 is 14 residues long. The germline CDR1 and CDR2 sequences are GTSNPN and SVGIG (reference sequence). Trimming at V came to 1 base and at J to 4 bases, leaving 3 bases not matched to a gene. Vbeta (60) and Jbeta (13) primers were used in the PCR. Only in-frame clones appear in the TCRdb table, and some are missing; sequencing was by immunoSEQ multiplex PCR. Among under 200,000 clones listed, more than 75% were seen once. The sequenced material came from PBMCs. The chain uses TRBV30 and TRBJ2-3; 9 bases align to TRBD1. The origin of this receptor is a male donor in good health and CMV-seropositive. DNA for the CDR3: TGTGCCTGGAGTGGAACAGGGGGCGCAGATACGCAGTATTTT. Translated: CAWSGTGGADTQYF.